These 16 T cell receptor beta chains were all obtained from the same sample, sequenced in a study of T cell responses to AZD1222 COVID-19 vaccine. The table came from immunoSEQ multiplex PCR; TCRdb's copy has only in-frame clones and leaves some out. Of some 140,000 clones in the sample, approximately 93% were seen once. The sample in question was peripheral blood, obtained on day 0 of AZD1222 vaccination. The receptors stem from an adult in good health.

The rearrangement uses TRBV24-1 and TRBJ2-2, with a tentative D call TRBD1 (6 bases). CDR3 size: 16 residues. Germline V gene sequence: CDR1 KGHDR, CDR2 SFDVKD. Trimming took 6 bases from V and 4 from J, leaving 17 bases between them. CDR3 DNA: TGTGCCACCAGTTCCCCCACAGGGTCGGTCACCGGGGAGCTGTTTTTT. Its translation is CATSSPTGSVTGELFF.

This sequence joins TRBV7-9 and TRBJ2-7; no reliable D call. The V gene's germline CDR1 is SEHNR and CDR2 FQNEAQ (reference sequence). The ends were cut back, 2 bases at V and 1 base at J, with 12 bases in the middle. CDR3 length: 15 amino acids. DNA of the CDR3: TGTGCCAGCAGCTTACTAATCCACGGATCCTACGAGCAGTACTTC. Protein product: CASSLLIHGSYEQYF.

The CDR3 sequence: CASSLGTGGSPLHF. CDR3 nucleotide sequence: TGTGCCAGCAGCCTAGGGACAGGGGGATCACCCCTCCACTTT. The chain combines TRBV5-6 with TRBJ1-6; 11 nucleotides align to TRBD1. V lost 4 bases and J lost 10; bases outside the gene matches: 4. The germline gives CDR1 SGHDT, CDR2 YYEEEE. The CDR3 has 14 residues.

This rearrangement joins TRBV5-1 to TRBJ2-5; D call uncertain. Looked up from germline, CDR1 is SGHRS and CDR2 is YFSETQ. Trimming cost V 3 bases and J 5 bases, with 14 bases left between them. This CDR3 spans 14 amino acids. CDR3 in amino acids: CASSSTTGQETQYF. CDR3 DNA sequence: TGCGCCAGCAGCTCAACGACTGGCCAGGAGACCCAGTACTTC.

V and J are TRBV30 and TRBJ1-1; D remains ambiguous. V shed 4 bases and J shed 5 bases, with 14 bases lying between them. The CDR3 spans 13 residues. The germline gives CDR1 GTSNPN, CDR2 SVGIG (reference sequence). The CDR3: CAWTRPVMTEAFF. The CDR3 DNA follows: TGTGCCTGGACCAGGCCGGTAATGACTGAAGCTTTCTTT.

V gene TRBV29-1 combines with J gene TRBJ2-2, with TRBD1 as a possible D gene (6 bases). Trimming took off 4 bases at V and 4 bases at J, with 13 bases between the two ends. Germline CDR1 SQVTM, CDR2 ANQGSEA. The CDR3 is 14 residues long. The CDR3 spells CSVGDLGGTGELFF. DNA for the CDR3: TGCAGCGTTGGGGATCTAGGGGGCACCGGGGAGCTGTTTTTT.

This clone came up a few times. This rearrangement joins TRBV10-1 to TRBJ2-3, with 8 nucleotides matching TRBD2. The CDR3 totals 16 residues. Germline V gene lookup returns CDR1 WNHNN and CDR2 SYGVQD (reference sequence). V was clipped by 2 bases and J by 7 bases; unmatched bases: 11. The CDR3 DNA follows: TGCGCCAGCAGTGAGCTGAGGGCCGGGGGGGCTCATACGCAGTATTTT. Its protein is CASSELRAGGAHTQYF.

V gene TRBV15 combines with J gene TRBJ2-7; D perhaps matches TRBD2 (5 bases). The CDR3 is 16 amino acids. CDR1 and CDR2 (germline): LNHNV, YYDKDF (reference sequence). Trimming cost V 0 bases and J 1 base, with 13 bases left between them. CDR3 DNA: TGTGCCACCAGCAGAGATAGCCCTGGCGGGTCCTACGAGCAGTACTTC. It translates to CATSRDSPGGSYEQYF.

The rearrangement joins TRBV6-4 to TRBJ1-1, with D hard to call. Trimming pared 0 bases from V and 6 bases from J, leaving 17 bases between. CDR3 length: 16 amino acids. CDR1 is MRHNA, CDR2 SNTAGT, per germline. In DNA form, the CDR3 reads TGTGCCAGCAGTGACTCAGGATGCAAGCGTATAGCTGAAGCTTTCTTT. Amino acid sequence: CASSDSGCKRIAEAFF.

This chain joins TRBV2 and TRBJ2-5; D is undetermined. This CDR3 spans 13 amino acids. Germline V lookup: CDR1 SNHLY, CDR2 FYNNEI. Trimming cost V 5 bases and J 1 base, with 8 bases left between them. The CDR3 DNA follows: TGTGCCAGCAGTCCCCAGCCCCAAGAGACCCAGTACTTC. Amino acids: CASSPQPQETQYF.

The V call is TRBV2, the J call TRBJ2-1; D might be TRBD1 or TRBD2, each matching 5 bases. CDR1 is SNHLY and CDR2 is FYNNEI in the germline V gene. The ends were cut back, 7 bases at V and 4 bases at J, with 26 bases in the middle. The CDR3 consists of 18 residues. The CDR3 sequence: CASKIAPGGSTFYNEQFF. CDR3 DNA sequence: TGTGCCAGCAAAATTGCCCCTGGGGGATCGACCTTTTACAATGAGCAGTTCTTC.

The chain recombines TRBV6-6 with TRBJ2-1, with 9 positions matching TRBD1. Germline-derived CDR1 and CDR2 are MNHNY and SVGAGI (reference sequence). With V trimmed by 7 bases and J by 3 bases, 7 bases remained unmatched. This CDR3 region has 15 residues. CDR3 loop: CASTHRTGDYNEQFF. CDR3 in DNA: TGTGCCAGCACCCACAGGACAGGGGACTACAATGAGCAGTTCTTC.

The rearrangement links TRBV5-1 to TRBJ1-2; 12 bases map to TRBD1. The CDR3 covers 15 residues. Germline values: CDR1 SGHRS, CDR2 YFSETQ. With 0 bases clipped from V and 8 bases from J, the junction kept 5 bases outside the gene matches. CDR3 DNA: TGCGCCAGCAGCTTGGAGGGACAGGGGGCTAGGGGCTACACCTTC. Translated, it gives CASSLEGQGARGYTF. The variable domain in full, with the rest retrieved from reference TRBV5-1 and TRBJ1-2, is KAGVTQTPRYLIKTRGQQVTLSCSPISGHRSVSWYQQTPGQGLQFLFEYFSETQRNKGNFPGRFSGRQFSNSRSEMNVSTLELGDSALYLCASSLEGQGARGYTFGSGTRLTVV.

The genes are TRBV15 and TRBJ2-7; 8 bases are a match to TRBD1. With V trimmed by 0 bases and J by 3 bases, 4 bases remained unmatched. CDR3 length: 15 residues. Germline assignment: CDR1 LNHNV and CDR2 YYDKDF (reference sequence). CDR3 sequence: CATSRDNTGGYEQYF. CDR3 DNA sequence: TGTGCCACCAGCAGAGATAACACAGGGGGCTACGAGCAGTACTTC.

V usage is TRBV3-1 (or the pseudogene TRBV3-2) and J usage is TRBJ2-7, with D perhaps matching TRBD1 (6 bases). Germline V lookup: CDR1 LGHDT, CDR2 YNNKEL (reference sequence). Trimming took 0 bases from V and 0 from J, leaving 15 bases between them. The CDR3 loop spans 17 amino acids. This CDR3 is CASSQDTTDRSSYEQYF. The DNA of the CDR3 is TGTGCCAGCAGCCAAGATACAACCGACAGGTCCTCCTACGAGCAGTACTTC.

About this clone itself: A read error may produce the germline difference seen at one junction end. V is TRBV10-3 and J is TRBJ2-2; 16 nucleotides line up with TRBD2. Germline CDR1 ENHRY, CDR2 SYGVKD. The CDR3 has 17 residues. CDR3 nucleotide sequence: TGTCCCATCAACGGGACTAGCGGGAGGGCCGGGGCCGGGGAGCTGTTTTTT. It codes for CPINGTSGRAGAGELFF.